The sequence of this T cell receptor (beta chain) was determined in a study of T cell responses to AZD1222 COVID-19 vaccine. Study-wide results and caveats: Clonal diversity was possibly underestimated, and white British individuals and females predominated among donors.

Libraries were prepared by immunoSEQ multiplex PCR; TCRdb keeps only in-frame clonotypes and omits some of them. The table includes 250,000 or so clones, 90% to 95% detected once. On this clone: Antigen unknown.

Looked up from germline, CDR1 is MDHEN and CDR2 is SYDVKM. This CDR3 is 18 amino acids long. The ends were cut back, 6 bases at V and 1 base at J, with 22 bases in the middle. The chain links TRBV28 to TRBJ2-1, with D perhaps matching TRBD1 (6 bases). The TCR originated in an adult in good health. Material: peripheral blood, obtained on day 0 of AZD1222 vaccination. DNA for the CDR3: TGTGCCAGCAGCCGTCCGCCTCCCGGGACAAATTCCTACAATGAGCAGTTCTTC. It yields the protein CASSRPPPGTNSYNEQFF.